The source of this TCR beta chain is a study of blood T cell repertoires in COVID-19. Study background: Acute and convalescent COVID-19 samples came from the United States, Italy and Spain.

Germline V gives CDR1 SNHLY, CDR2 FYNNEI. The CDR3 extends over 14 amino acids. Trimming removed 8 bases from V and 4 bases from J; junction bases left unmatched: 8. As originally analysed: Quantification of nucleated cells was approximated via reference gene primer amplification. Sequenced by immunoSEQ multiplex PCR; TCRdb stores in-frame clones only, minus some. The D gene and trimming were derived from the DNA, and the V and J assignments and clone size from that table. Of approximately 45,000 clones listed, 70% to 90% are singletons. The chain employs TRBV2 and TRBJ2-5; 9 positions agree with TRBD1. The sequencing sample was made of peripheral blood. This receptor was obtained from an elderly woman with acute or convalescent COVID-19. The CDR3 DNA is TGTGCCAGCGCGGGACAGGGACTTGGAGAGACCCAGTACTTC. It codes for CASAGQGLGETQYF.